The next 11 T cell receptor beta chains were all read from a single sample in a study of control samples from healthy donors and cancer patients. Here immunoSEQ multiplex PCR was the method, and the copy in TCRdb shows in-frame clones only, minus some. The table has about 120,000 clones, about 95% seen once. Sequencing used blood. These receptors came from a man under 40 in good health.

This clone was observed once. The V gene is TRBV2, the J gene TRBJ2-7; D not certain. The CDR3 is made up of 13 amino acids. The germline CDR1 and CDR2 sequences are SNHLY and FYNNEI. V dropped 7 bases and J dropped 2 bases, with 12 bases sitting between them. Written as DNA, the CDR3 is TGTGCCAGCAAGGAAACAGATCCCTACGAGCAGTACTTC. Amino acids: CASKETDPYEQYF.

The rearrangement joins TRBV24-1 to TRBJ2-7; D may be TRBD1 (5 bases). CDR3 length: 17 amino acids. Trimming left V 7 bases short and J 2 bases short, with 23 bases between. The germline V gene has CDR1 KGHDR and CDR2 SFDVKD. CDR3 sequence reads: CATSHCWCHRQTYEQYF. The CDR3, as DNA: TGTGCCACCAGCCACTGTTGGTGTCACAGGCAGACCTACGAGCAGTACTTC.

V and J are TRBV28 and TRBJ1-6, with a tentative D call TRBD1 (5 bases). V was trimmed by 8 bases and J by 0 bases, leaving 20 bases between them. Germline V lookup: CDR1 MDHEN, CDR2 SYDVKM. CDR3 length: 18 amino acids. CDR3 coding DNA: TGTGCCAGCGGACCCCCGGGACGGCCGAGCTCCTATAATTCACCCCTCCACTTT. Protein sequence: CASGPPGRPSSYNSPLHF. Supplemented by reference TRBV28 and TRBJ1-6, the full variable domain reads DVKVTQSSRYLVKRTGEKVFLECVQDMDHENMFWYRQDPGLGLRLIYFSYDVKMKEKGDIPEGYSVSREKKERFSLILESASTNQTSMYLCASGPPGRPSSYNSPLHFGNGTRLTVT.

The chain has TRBV6-5 and TRBJ2-7, with a possible D match to TRBD2 (5 bases). V was trimmed by 8 bases and J by 0 bases, leaving 8 bases between them. Germline CDR1 MNHEY, CDR2 SVGAGI. The CDR3 runs to 12 residues. The CDR3 loop is CASSGSSYEQYF. CDR3 nucleotide sequence: TGTGCCAGCTCTGGGAGCTCCTACGAGCAGTACTTC.

This clone was counted once. This chain joins TRBV9 and TRBJ2-5; 10 bases are shared with TRBD2. Trimming took 4 bases from V and 4 from J; bases not matched to a gene: 19. The CDR3 has 19 residues. From germline, CDR1 is SGDLS and CDR2 YYNGEE. CDR3 residues: CASSPRPASLAGGGETQYF. The CDR3 DNA reads as TGTGCCAGCAGCCCGCGACCCGCTTCCTTAGCGGGGGGCGGAGAGACCCAGTACTTC.

For the CDR3, the DNA is TGTGCCAGCAGCCTAGGACTAGCGGGTCCCTACAATGAGCAGTTCTTC. It is translated as CASSLGLAGPYNEQFF. The V call is TRBV14, the J call TRBJ2-1, with 11 bases aligning to TRBD2. The germline V gene has CDR1 SGHDN and CDR2 FVKESK. With 4 bases clipped from V and 2 bases from J, the junction kept 4 bases outside the gene matches. This CDR3 is built from 16 residues.

The J gene is TRBJ2-7, the V gene TRBV5-1; 7 bases match TRBD1. CDR3 length equals 13 residues. After removal of 4 bases from V and 6 bases from J, the junction contained 7 bases not matched to a gene. CDR1 is SGHRS and CDR2 is YFSETQ in the germline V gene. CDR3 residues: CASSPTGTIEQYF. CDR3 nucleotide sequence: TGCGCCAGCAGCCCGACAGGGACCATCGAGCAGTACTTC.

The chain uses TRBV18 and TRBJ2-1; D remains unclear. There are 15 residues in the CDR3. Germline CDR1 and CDR2: KGHSH and LQKENI. V lost 3 bases to trimming and J lost 5 bases, with 14 bases between them. CDR3 in DNA: TGTGCCAGCTCACCTAGGCCCCCCGCGGACAATGAGCAGTTCTTC. Translated, it gives CASSPRPPADNEQFF.

The chain uses TRBV2 and TRBJ2-2; D unresolved. Germline V lookup: CDR1 SNHLY, CDR2 FYNNEI. Trimming shortened V by 8 bases and J by 3 bases, and 16 bases separated the two germline ends. The CDR3 loop spans 15 amino acids. The CDR3 here is CASLSVDADTGELFF. CDR3 sequence (DNA): TGTGCCAGCCTTTCCGTCGACGCGGACACCGGGGAGCTGTTTTTT.

The chain couples TRBV7-2 to TRBJ2-7; D possibly uses TRBD1 or TRBD2 (5 bases each). This CDR3 region has 18 residues. V gave up 4 bases and J gave up 0 bases, with 22 bases separating them. Per germline, CDR1 SGHTA and CDR2 FQGNSA. The CDR3 reads CASSSHLVGEIVSYEQYF. DNA for the CDR3: TGTGCCAGCAGCTCCCACCTCGTGGGGGAGATCGTCTCCTACGAGCAGTACTTC.

The J gene is TRBJ2-7, the V gene TRBV3-1 (or the pseudogene TRBV3-2); D might be TRBD1 or TRBD2, each matching 6 bases. V was clipped by 1 base and J by 3 bases, with 10 bases between them. Germline-derived CDR1 and CDR2 are LGHDT and YNNKEL (reference sequence). This CDR3 contains 14 residues. CDR3 nucleotides: TGTGCCAGCAGCCAAGTTGGAGGGGGCTACGAGCAGTACTTC. Protein sequence: CASSQVGGGYEQYF.